The present T cell receptor (beta chain) was sequenced within a study of vaccination and CD4 T cells after COVID-19. The CDR3 covers 13 residues. Trimming pared 7 bases from V and 0 bases from J, leaving 7 bases between. Germline V gene data show CDR1 as MNHNS and CDR2 as SASEGT. Oncomine TCR Beta short-read sequencing was applied to DNA from cultured CD4+ T cells. TCRdb fed the PCR reads into MiXCR, producing one record per CDR3 protein. This sample has around 4,000 distinct CDR3 sequences, with roughly a fifth found just once. Specified treatment: approximately 9-day PBMC culture with coronavirus spike peptide pools or control peptides (ViraFEST assay). This clonotype has just a few counts. Antigen unknown.

The sample consisted of CD4+ T cells from blood, cultured in vitro. The chain couples TRBV6-1 to TRBJ1-3; no clear D. The origin of this receptor is a human donor who had recovered from COVID-19. In DNA, the CDR3 is TGTGCCAGCACCCCGAGCTCTGGAAACACCATATATTTT. Translating it yields CASTPSSGNTIYF.